A single sample gave rise to the 11 T cell receptor beta chains below, sequenced in a study (dated by TCRdb to about 2016). Receptor amplification or capture employed RT-PCR. The run used an Illumina MiSeq. TCRdb reprocessed the public reads (quality trimming at Q25 with fastp, clone calling with MiXCR) and kept in-frame beta chains. Duplicate CDR3 protein sequences are folded into a single record with the most common DNA and genes. Recorded for this sample are 650,000 to 800,000 distinct CDR3 sequences; 13% to 15% of them occurred a single time. Roughly 3.6% of the sample is held by the ten biggest clonotypes. Specimen: memory CD4+ T cells from blood. The receptor source for this set is a female donor in good health, serving as a healthy control.

This clonotype was observed a few times. This sequence joins TRBV18 and TRBJ2-1; D might be TRBD1 (7 bases). Trimming pared 3 bases from V and 7 bases from J, leaving 16 bases between. CDR3 length: 15 amino acids. Germline assignment: CDR1 KGHSH and CDR2 LQKENI. CDR3 DNA: TGTGCCAGCTCACCCACAAGCAGGGGGGATAATGAGCAGTTCTTC. Amino acids: CASSPTSRGDNEQFF.

This clonotype was found a few times. V and J are TRBV6-1 and TRBJ2-7, with TRBD2 matching 9 bases. There are 18 residues in the CDR3. Trimming removed 2 bases from V and 13 bases from J; junction bases left unmatched: 24. The germline V gene encodes CDR1 MNHNS and CDR2 SASEGT. The CDR3 loop is CASSEPTQRRGRATSNYF. The CDR3, as DNA: TGTGCCAGCAGTGAACCTACCCAAAGGCGCGGGAGGGCGACGTCTAACTACTTC.

This clonotype was seen a handful of times. V usage is TRBV2 and J usage is TRBJ2-5; D unclear. V was trimmed by 3 bases and J by 2 bases, leaving 10 bases between them. Germline CDR1 reads SNHLY; CDR2 reads FYNNEI. This CDR3 contains 14 residues. DNA of the CDR3: TGTGCCAGCAGTGAGGGCAGGCCTCAAGAGACCCAGTACTTC. Protein product: CASSEGRPQETQYF.

The chain recombines TRBV28 with TRBJ1-5; no definite D call. The germline CDR1 and CDR2 sequences are MDHEN and SYDVKM. CDR3 length: 16 amino acids. V lost 5 bases and J lost 6, with 20 bases in between. CDR3 DNA: TGTGCCAGCAGTCCCATCGTACAATCCGGAAGTCAGCCCCAGCATTTT. Amino acid sequence: CASSPIVQSGSQPQHF.

This sequence joins TRBV24-1 and TRBJ1-4; the match to TRBD1 covers 10 bases. The germline V gene has CDR1 KGHDR and CDR2 SFDVKD. The CDR3 sequence is 20 residues long. After removal of 5 bases from V and 4 bases from J, the junction contained 18 bases not matched to a gene. As DNA, the CDR3 is TGTGCCACCAGTGGCGGCCTCGGACAGGGGGACAACTCTGGTAATGAAAAACTGTTTTTT. As protein: CATSGGLGQGDNSGNEKLFF.

The table lists this clonotype with many counts. The V gene is TRBV4-3, the J gene TRBJ2-6; D is perhaps TRBD2 (6 bases). From germline, CDR1 is LGHNA and CDR2 YSLEER. There are 17 residues in the CDR3. Trimming took 4 bases from V and 1 from J, leaving 14 bases between them. CDR3 coding DNA: TGCGCCAGCAGCCTAAACCCCCGGGGGTCTGGGGCCAACGTCCTGACTTTC. Residues: CASSLNPRGSGANVLTF.

The chain carries TRBV12-3 or TRBV12-4 and TRBJ2-1, with a possible D match to TRBD2 (5 bases). The V and J ends lost 5 bases and 0 bases respectively, with 14 bases between them. The CDR3 consists of 16 residues. CDR3 DNA sequence: TGTGCCAGCAGTCTACCCAGGACTTTCTCCTACAATGAGCAGTTCTTC. Translated, it gives CASSLPRTFSYNEQFF.

Notes on this clonotype: A read error may explain this, as a much larger clone is one base away. The rearrangement joins TRBV4-3 to TRBJ1-3; TRBD1 might be the D (6 bases). The CDR3 is 16 residues long. The V gene's germline CDR1 is LGHNA and CDR2 YSLEER. The DNA for the CDR3 is TGCGCCAGCAGCCTCATAGGGGGGGACTCTGGAAAAACCATATATTTT. Translation gives CASSLIGGDSGKTIYF.

There are many counts of this clonotype. The CDR3 region is CASPGRRSYGYTF. CDR3 nucleotides: TGTGCCAGCCCGGGCAGACGATCCTATGGCTACACCTTC. The J gene is TRBJ1-2, the V gene TRBV27; D uncertain. This CDR3 region has 13 residues. The ends were cut back, 8 bases at V and 4 bases at J, with 14 bases in the middle. Germline-derived CDR1 and CDR2 are MNHEY and SMNVEV (reference sequence).

The J gene is TRBJ2-1, the V gene TRBV14, with 7 bases identical to TRBD2. Losses at the gene ends were 1 base for V and 2 bases for J; bases not matched to a gene: 2. The CDR3 has 15 residues. The germline gives CDR1 SGHDN, CDR2 FVKESK. Here the CDR3 reads CASSQGGGAYNEQFF. In nucleotides, the CDR3 is TGTGCCAGCAGCCAAGGTGGGGGGGCCTACAATGAGCAGTTCTTC.

This clonotype has a count of ten or more. V is TRBV6-5 and J is TRBJ1-1, with D possibly being TRBD1 (5 bases). With 6 bases removed from V and 8 bases from J, the gap between germline ends came to 19 bases. This CDR3 is 14 amino acids long. Per germline, CDR1 MNHEY and CDR2 SVGAGI. CDR3 DNA sequence: TGTGCCAGCAGGTTGCCGGGACCCCGGACCGAAGCTTTCTTT. Translation: CASRLPGPRTEAFF.